In this sample, the clone carrying this T cell receptor beta chain turned up many times. Its antigen is unknown. The data originate from a study of spatial heterogeneity in lung cancer. General study points: The number of expanded tumor alpha and beta chains correlated with mutation number.

Unique molecular identifiers tagged every individual TCR cDNA molecule. One entry per CDR3 protein, called by TCRdb with MiXCR from the 5' RACE reads. The data show roughly 10,000 distinct CDR3 sequences, with about 12% seen just once and roughly a tenth held by the top ten. Time point meaning: sample taken at primary tumor resection. The CDR3 contains 19 residues. CDR1 and CDR2 from the germline V gene are GTSNPN and SVGIG (reference sequence). V gave up 4 bases and J gave up 1 base; unmatched junction bases: 17. Sequencing was performed on lung tumor tissue, taken at surgery. The J gene is TRBJ2-4, the V gene TRBV30, with 9 bases lining up with TRBD2. This receptor was identified in a male donor with early-stage non-small cell lung cancer. CDR3 amino acids: CAWNGASGKREGAKNIQYF. CDR3 nucleotides: TGTGCCTGGAACGGGGCTAGCGGGAAAAGAGAAGGGGCCAAAAACATTCAGTACTTC.